This entry features one T cell receptor (beta chain) sequence. Assignment of participants to cohorts was predicated upon participant-reported clinical history. Original methodology: For nucleated cells, counts were estimated from reference gene primer amplification. The protocol was immunoSEQ multiplex PCR, while the TCRdb copy is restricted to in-frame clones and leaves out a portion. V, J and clone size are taken as reported in that table, and D and trimming were inferred from the DNA itself. In the table there are some 300,000 clones, approximately 88% of which are singletons. This record belongs to a study of blood T cell repertoires in COVID-19. Study-wide background: Sites in the United States, Italy and Spain provided acute and convalescent COVID-19 samples. Nucleic acid was either cDNA or gDNA, and it came from T cells, B-cell-depleted T cells, or PBMCs.

V trimming: 3 bases; J trimming: 3 bases; junction bases outside the gene matches: 7. This CDR3 region has 15 residues. Germline CDR1 is MDHEN and CDR2 is SYDVKM. Sequenced: PBMCs or T cells enriched from blood (not recorded which). This sequence originates from a woman between 25 and 40 years old who had recovered from COVID-19. The chain links TRBV28 to TRBJ2-7, with TRBD2 matching over 8 bases. The CDR3 DNA reads TGTGCCAGCAGTTTCCTTCGGGGGGGCCGCTACGAGCAGTACTTC. Translated: CASSFLRGGRYEQYF.